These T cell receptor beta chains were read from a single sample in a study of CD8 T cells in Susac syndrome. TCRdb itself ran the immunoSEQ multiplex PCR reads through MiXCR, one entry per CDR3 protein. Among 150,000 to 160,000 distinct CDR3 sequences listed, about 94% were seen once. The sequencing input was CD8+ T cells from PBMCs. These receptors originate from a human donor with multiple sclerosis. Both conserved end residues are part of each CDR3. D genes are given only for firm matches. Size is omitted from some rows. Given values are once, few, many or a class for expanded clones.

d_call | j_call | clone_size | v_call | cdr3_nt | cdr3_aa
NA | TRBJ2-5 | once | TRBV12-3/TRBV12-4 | TGTGCCAGCAGCCCCGCCCCCAAGACCCAGTACTTC | CASSPAPKTQYF
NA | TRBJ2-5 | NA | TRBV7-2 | TGTGCCAGCAGCTTATCCTTCGGCCAGAAACAAGAGACCCAGTACTTC | CASSLSFGQKQETQYF
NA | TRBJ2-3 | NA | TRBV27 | TGTGCCAGCAGTTTGGATTTAGGGGGGGCCGTCACAGATACGCAGTATTTT | CASSLDLGGAVTDTQYF
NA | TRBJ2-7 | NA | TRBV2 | TGTGCCAGCAGTGCCCTTAGCGGACAGGCCTACGAGCAGTACTTC | CASSALSGQAYEQYF
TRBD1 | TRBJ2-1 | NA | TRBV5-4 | TGTGCCAGCACCGGACAGGGAGTCTACAATGAGCAGTTCTTC | CASTGQGVYNEQFF
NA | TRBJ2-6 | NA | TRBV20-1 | TGCAGTGCTCCGACAGGGGCCAACGTCCTGACTTTC | CSAPTGANVLTF
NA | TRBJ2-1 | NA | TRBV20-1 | TGCAGTGCTAGAGATCTAAGGTTTGGCATTGAGCAGTTCTTC | CSARDLRFGIEQFF
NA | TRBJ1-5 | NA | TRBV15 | TGTGCCACCAGCAGAGGGTTCGGGAATCAGCCCCAGCATTTT | CATSRGFGNQPQHF
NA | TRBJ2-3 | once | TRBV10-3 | TGTGCCGTACACGGGGAGGACACAGATACGCAGTATTTT | CAVHGEDTDTQYF
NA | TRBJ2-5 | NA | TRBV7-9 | TGTGCCAGCAGCCCATCGGGTCCACGGGAGACCCAGTACTTC | CASSPSGPRETQYF
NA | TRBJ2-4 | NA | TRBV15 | TGTGCCACCAGCAGGGAAGCGGTAGCCAAAAACATTCAGTACTTC | CATSREAVAKNIQYF
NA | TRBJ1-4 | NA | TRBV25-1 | TGTGCCAGCAGTGAATATATAATCCTGGGGCCTACAGGGACTAATGAAAAACTGTTTTTT | CASSEYIILGPTGTNEKLFF
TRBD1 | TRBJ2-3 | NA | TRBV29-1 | TGCAGCGTCCCCCGGGACAGGTATTGGGATACGCAGTATTTT | CSVPRDRYWDTQYF
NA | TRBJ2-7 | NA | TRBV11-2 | TGTGCCAGCAGCCCCGATTGGACGGGACACCAGTACTTC | CASSPDWTGHQYF
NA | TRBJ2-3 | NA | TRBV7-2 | TGTGCCAGCAGCTTAGTAGCTGCCACAACAGATACGCAGTATTTT | CASSLVAATTDTQYF
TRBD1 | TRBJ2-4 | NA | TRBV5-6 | TGTGCCAGCAGCCTCGCACAGGGGGGCATTCAGTACTTC | CASSLAQGGIQYF
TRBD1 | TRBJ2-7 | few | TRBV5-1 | TGCGCCAGCAGCCCCCCGACAGGGACAGGAGACGAGCAGTACTTC | CASSPPTGTGDEQYF
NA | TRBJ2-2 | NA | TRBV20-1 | TGCAGTGCTAGAGTGCTAGGGGTGAACGGGGAGCTGTTTTTT | CSARVLGVNGELFF
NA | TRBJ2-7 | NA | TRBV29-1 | TGCAGCGTTGAATCACCGCCCTACGAGCAGTACTTC | CSVESPPYEQYF
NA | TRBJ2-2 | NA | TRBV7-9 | TGTGCCAGCAGCTTCAACCCAGCGGGGCTGTTTTTT | CASSFNPAGLFF
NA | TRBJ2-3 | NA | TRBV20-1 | TGCAGTGCTGGGACATCGGTTACGCAGTATTTT | CSAGTSVTQYF
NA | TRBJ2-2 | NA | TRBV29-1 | TGCAGCGGACGGGACTTCAACACCGGGGAGCTGTTTTTT | CSGRDFNTGELFF
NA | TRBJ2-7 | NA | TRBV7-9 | TGTGCCAGCAGCCCTCGGGGGTTCCACGAGCAGTACTTC | CASSPRGFHEQYF
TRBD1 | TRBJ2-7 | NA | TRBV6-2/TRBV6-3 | TGTGCCAGCAGTTACCGGGGACAGAACTACGAGCAGTACTTC | CASSYRGQNYEQYF
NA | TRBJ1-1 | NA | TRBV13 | TGTGCCAGCAGCCCCGGCCAGGACGACACTGAAGCTTTCTTT | CASSPGQDDTEAFF
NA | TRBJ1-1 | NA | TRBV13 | TGTGCCAGCAGCTTAGACAGGGCTCTTGGAGAAAACACTGAAGCTTTCTTT | CASSLDRALGENTEAFF
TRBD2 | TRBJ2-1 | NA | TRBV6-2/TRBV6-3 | TGTGCCAGCCAGACTAGCGGGGGGCCCAATGAGCAGTTCTTC | CASQTSGGPNEQFF
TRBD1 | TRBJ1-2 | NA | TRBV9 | TGTGCCAGCAGCGTAGATCAGGGGGCACGGGATGGCTACACCTTC | CASSVDQGARDGYTF
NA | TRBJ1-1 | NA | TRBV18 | TGTGCCAGCTCGCAAGGACAGACCTGGAGCACTGAAGCTTTCTTT | CASSQGQTWSTEAFF
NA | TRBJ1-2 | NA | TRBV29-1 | TGCAGCGTTGAAGATCTGTCCAGGGGCCATGGCTACACCTTC | CSVEDLSRGHGYTF
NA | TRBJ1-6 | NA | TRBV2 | TGTGCCAGCAGGGACGACGGTGGTTCATATAATTCACCCCTCCACTTT | CASRDDGGSYNSPLHF
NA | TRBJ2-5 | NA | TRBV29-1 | TGCAGCGTAGAGCGGACAGAAACTCAAGAGACCCAGTACTTC | CSVERTETQETQYF
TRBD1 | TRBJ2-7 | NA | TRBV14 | TGTGCCAGCAGCCGAGGCAGGGGGCGCCGAAGTGTCGAGCAGTACTTC | CASSRGRGRRSVEQYF
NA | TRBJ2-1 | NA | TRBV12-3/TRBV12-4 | TGTGCCAGCAGTCCTCATCCCGGACGGAGCTCCTACAATGAGCAGTTCTTC | CASSPHPGRSSYNEQFF